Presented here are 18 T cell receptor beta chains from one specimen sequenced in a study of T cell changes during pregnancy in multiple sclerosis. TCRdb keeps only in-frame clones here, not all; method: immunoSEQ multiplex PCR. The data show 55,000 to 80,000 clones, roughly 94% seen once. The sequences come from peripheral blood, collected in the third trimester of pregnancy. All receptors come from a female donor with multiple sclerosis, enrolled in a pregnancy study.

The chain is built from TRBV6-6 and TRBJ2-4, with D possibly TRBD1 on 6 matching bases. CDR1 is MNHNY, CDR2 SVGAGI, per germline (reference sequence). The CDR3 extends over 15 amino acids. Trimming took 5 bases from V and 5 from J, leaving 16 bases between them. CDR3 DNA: TGTGCCAGCAGTAATCCTGGACAGAACCAAAACATTCAGTACTTC. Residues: CASSNPGQNQNIQYF.

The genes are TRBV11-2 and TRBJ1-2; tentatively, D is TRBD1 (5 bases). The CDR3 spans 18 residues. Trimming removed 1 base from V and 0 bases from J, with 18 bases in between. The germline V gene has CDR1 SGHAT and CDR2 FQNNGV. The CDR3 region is CASSLGTRVPYPNYGYTF. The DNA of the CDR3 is TGTGCCAGCAGCTTAGGGACCAGGGTTCCTTATCCTAACTATGGCTACACCTTC. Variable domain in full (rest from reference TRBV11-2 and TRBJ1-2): EAGVAQSPRYKIIEKRQSVAFWCNPISGHATLYWYQQILGQGPKLLIQFQNNGVVDDSQLPKDRFSAERLKGVDSTLKIQPAKLEDSAVYLCASSLGTRVPYPNYGYTFGSGTRLTVV.

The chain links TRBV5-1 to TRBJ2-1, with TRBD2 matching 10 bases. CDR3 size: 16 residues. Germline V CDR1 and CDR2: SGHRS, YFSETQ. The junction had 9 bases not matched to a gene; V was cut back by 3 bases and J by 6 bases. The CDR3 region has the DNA TGCGCCAGCAGCTCCGGAGCGGGGGGGCGCCCCAATGAGCAGTTCTTC. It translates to CASSSGAGGRPNEQFF.

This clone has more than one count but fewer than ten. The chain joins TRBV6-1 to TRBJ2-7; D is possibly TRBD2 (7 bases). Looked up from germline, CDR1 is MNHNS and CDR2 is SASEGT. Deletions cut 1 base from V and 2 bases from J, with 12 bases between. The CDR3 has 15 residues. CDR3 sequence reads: CASSEDGGGPYEQYF. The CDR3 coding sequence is TGTGCCAGCAGTGAAGATGGGGGGGGGCCCTACGAGCAGTACTTC.

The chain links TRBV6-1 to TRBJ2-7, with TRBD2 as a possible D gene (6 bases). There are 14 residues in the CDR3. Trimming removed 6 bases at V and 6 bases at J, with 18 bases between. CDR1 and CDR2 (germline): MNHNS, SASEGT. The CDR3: CASRRPGSGPEQYF. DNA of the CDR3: TGTGCCAGCAGGCGACCCGGGAGCGGCCCCGAGCAGTACTTC.

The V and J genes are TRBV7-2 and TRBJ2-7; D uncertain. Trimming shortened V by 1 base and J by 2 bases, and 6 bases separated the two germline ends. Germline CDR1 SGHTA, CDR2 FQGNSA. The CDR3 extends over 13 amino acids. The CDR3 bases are TGTGCCAGCAGCTTAGATCCAGCCTACGAGCAGTACTTC. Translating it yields CASSLDPAYEQYF.

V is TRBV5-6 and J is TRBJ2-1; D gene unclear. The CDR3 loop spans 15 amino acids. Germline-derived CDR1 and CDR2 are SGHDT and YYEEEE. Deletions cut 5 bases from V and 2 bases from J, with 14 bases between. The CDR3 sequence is CASRPNSYPYNEQFF. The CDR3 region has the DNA TGTGCCAGCAGACCTAACAGTTACCCCTACAATGAGCAGTTCTTC. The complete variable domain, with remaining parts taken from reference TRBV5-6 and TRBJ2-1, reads DAGVTQSPTHLIKTRGQQVTLRCSPKSGHDTVSWYQQALGQGPQFIFQYYEEEERQRGNFPDRFSGHQFPNYSSELNVNALLLGDSALYLCASRPNSYPYNEQFFGPGTRLTVL.

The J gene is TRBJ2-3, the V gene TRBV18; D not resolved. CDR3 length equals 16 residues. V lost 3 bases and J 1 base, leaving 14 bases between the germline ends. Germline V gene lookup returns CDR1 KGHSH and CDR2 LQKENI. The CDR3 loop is CASSPQRSEGTDTQYF. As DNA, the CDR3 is TGTGCCAGCTCACCCCAGAGGAGTGAAGGCACAGATACGCAGTATTTT.

The CDR3 nucleotides read TGTGCCAGCAGTTTATCGGCTCTTGGACTAGCGGGGGGAAGGCAGTTCTTC. The encoded protein is CASSLSALGLAGGRQFF. The genes are TRBV27 and TRBJ2-1; 14 bases map to TRBD2. The CDR3 loop spans 17 amino acids. Germline V lookup: CDR1 MNHEY, CDR2 SMNVEV (reference sequence). The J segment lost 12 bases and the V segment lost 0 bases, leaving 10 bases of the junction unmatched.

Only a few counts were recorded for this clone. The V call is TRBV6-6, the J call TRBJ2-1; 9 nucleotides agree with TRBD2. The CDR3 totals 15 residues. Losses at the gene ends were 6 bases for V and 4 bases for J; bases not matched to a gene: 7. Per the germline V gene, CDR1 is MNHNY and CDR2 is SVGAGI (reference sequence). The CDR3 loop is CASRRGGATYNEQFF. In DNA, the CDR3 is TGTGCCAGCAGGCGCGGGGGGGCCACTTACAATGAGCAGTTCTTC.

The CDR3, as DNA: TGTGCCAGCAGTGACGATCGGGCTAGGGGGGATACGCAGTATTTT. It specifies CASSDDRARGDTQYF. The gene calls are TRBV6-4 and TRBJ2-3, with TRBD1 as a possible D gene (6 bases). CDR1 is MRHNA, CDR2 SNTAGT, per germline. CDR3 length equals 15 residues. The V end was cut by 2 bases, the J end by 6 bases, with 15 bases between.

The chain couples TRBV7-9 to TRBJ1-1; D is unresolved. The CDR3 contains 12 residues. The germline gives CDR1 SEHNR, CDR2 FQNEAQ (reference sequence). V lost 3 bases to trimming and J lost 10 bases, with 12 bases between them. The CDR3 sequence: CASSLEGGRAFF. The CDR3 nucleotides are TGTGCCAGCAGCTTGGAGGGAGGTAGAGCTTTCTTT.

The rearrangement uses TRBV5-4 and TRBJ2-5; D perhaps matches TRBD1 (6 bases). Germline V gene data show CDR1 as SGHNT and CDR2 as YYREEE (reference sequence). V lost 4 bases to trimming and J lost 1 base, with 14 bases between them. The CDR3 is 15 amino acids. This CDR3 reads CASSLTTGRQETQYF. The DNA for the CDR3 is TGTGCCAGCAGCCTTACGACAGGCCGCCAAGAGACCCAGTACTTC.

In nucleotides, the CDR3 is TGTGCCAGCAGCTTTCCTCGGGGGGGCACTACAGATACGCAGTATTTT. Translating gives CASSFPRGGTTDTQYF. The V and J genes are TRBV11-1 and TRBJ2-3; 8 positions match TRBD2. Germline values: CDR1 SGHAT, CDR2 FQDESV (reference sequence). With V trimmed by 3 bases and J by 3 bases, 8 bases remained unmatched. The CDR3 spans 16 residues.

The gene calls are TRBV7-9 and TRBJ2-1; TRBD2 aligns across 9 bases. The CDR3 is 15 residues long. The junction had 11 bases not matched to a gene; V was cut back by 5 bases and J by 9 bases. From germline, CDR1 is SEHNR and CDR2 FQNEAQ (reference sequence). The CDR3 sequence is CASSGSSGTSGEQFF. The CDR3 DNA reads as TGTGCCAGCAGCGGCTCTAGCGGGACCTCCGGTGAGCAGTTCTTC.

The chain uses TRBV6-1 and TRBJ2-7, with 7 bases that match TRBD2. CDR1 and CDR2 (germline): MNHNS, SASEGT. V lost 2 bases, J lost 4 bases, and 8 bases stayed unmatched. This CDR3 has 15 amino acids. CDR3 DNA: TGTGCCAGCAGTGAAAATCCGGGGGGTACTTACGAGCAGTACTTC. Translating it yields CASSENPGGTYEQYF.

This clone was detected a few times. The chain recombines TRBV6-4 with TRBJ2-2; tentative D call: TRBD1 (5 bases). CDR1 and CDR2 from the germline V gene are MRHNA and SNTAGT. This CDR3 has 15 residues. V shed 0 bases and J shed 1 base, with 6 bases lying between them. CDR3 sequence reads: CASSDSQGNTGELFF. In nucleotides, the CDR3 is TGTGCCAGCAGTGACTCTCAGGGGAACACCGGGGAGCTGTTTTTT.

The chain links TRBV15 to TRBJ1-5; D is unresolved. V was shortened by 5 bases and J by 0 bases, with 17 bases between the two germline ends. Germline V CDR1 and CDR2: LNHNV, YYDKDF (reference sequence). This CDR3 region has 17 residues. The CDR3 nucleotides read TGTGCCACCAGCTCGAGTAACCGGGGATATAGCAATCAGCCCCAGCATTTT. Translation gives CATSSSNRGYSNQPQHF. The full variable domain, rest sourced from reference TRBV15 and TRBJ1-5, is DAMVIQNPRYQVTQFGKPVTLSCSQTLNHNVMYWYQQKSSQAPKLLFHYYDKDFNNEADTPDNFQSRRPNTSFCFLDIRSPGLGDTAMYLCATSSSNRGYSNQPQHFGDGTRLSIL.